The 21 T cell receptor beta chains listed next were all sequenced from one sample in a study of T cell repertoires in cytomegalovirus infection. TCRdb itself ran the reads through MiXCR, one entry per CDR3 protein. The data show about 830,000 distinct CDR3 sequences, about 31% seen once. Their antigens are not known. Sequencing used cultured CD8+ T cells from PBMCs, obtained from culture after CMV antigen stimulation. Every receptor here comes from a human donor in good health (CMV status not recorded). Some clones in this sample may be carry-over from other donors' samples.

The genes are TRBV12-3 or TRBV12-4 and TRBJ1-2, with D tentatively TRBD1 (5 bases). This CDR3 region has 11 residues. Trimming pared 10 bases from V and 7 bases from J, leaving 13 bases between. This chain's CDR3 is CATEWGGGYTF. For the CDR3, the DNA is TGTGCCACCGAATGGGGGGGTGGCTACACCTTC.

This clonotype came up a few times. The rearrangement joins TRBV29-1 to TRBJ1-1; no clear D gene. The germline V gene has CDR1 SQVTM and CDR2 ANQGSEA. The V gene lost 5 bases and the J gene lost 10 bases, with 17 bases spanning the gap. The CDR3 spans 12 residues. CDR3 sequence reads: CSVRGPHPGAFF. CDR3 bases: TGCAGCGTTAGAGGCCCCCACCCCGGAGCTTTCTTT.

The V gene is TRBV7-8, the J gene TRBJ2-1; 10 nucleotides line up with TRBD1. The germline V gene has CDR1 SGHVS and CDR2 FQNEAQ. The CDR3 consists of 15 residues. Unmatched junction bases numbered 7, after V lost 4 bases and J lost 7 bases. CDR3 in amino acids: CASSSHRDRGNEQFF. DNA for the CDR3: TGTGCCAGCAGCTCCCACCGGGACAGGGGTAATGAGCAGTTCTTC.

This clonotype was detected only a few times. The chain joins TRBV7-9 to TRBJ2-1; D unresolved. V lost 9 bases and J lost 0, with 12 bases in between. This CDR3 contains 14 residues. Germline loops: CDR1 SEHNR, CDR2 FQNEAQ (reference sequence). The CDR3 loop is CASSSDRSYNEQFF. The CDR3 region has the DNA TGTGCCAGTTCCTCGGACCGCTCCTACAATGAGCAGTTCTTC.

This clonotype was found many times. The CDR3 loop is CASSPGLAGVNEQFF. The CDR3 DNA reads as TGTGCCAGCAGCCCCGGACTAGCGGGGGTTAATGAGCAGTTCTTC. The V call is TRBV7-2, the J call TRBJ2-1, with 13 bases lining up with TRBD2. The CDR3 has 15 amino acids. CDR1 SGHTA and CDR2 FQGNSA come from the germline V gene. The ends lost 5 bases at V and 7 bases at J; junction bases unmatched: 5.

CDR3 region: CASGLIATPFTNYGYTF. In DNA form, the CDR3 reads TGTGCTAGTGGTTTAATCGCGACACCATTTACTAACTATGGCTACACCTTC. V and J are TRBV12-5 and TRBJ1-2, with D hard to call. The V gene's germline CDR1 is LGHNT and CDR2 FRNRAP. V gave up 3 bases and J gave up 0 bases, with 17 bases separating them. The CDR3 loop spans 17 amino acids.

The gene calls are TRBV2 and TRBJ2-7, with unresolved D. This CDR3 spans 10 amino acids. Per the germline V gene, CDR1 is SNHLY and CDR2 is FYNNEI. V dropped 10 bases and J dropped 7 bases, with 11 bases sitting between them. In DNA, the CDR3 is TGTGCCACCCAGGCACGGGAGCAGTACTTC. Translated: CATQAREQYF.

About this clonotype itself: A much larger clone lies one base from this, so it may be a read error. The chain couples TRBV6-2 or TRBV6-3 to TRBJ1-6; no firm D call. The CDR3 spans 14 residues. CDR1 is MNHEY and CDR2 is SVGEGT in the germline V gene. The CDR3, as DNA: TGTGCCGGCAGTTACTCGGACGGATCCGCACCCCTCCACTTT. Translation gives CAGSYSDGSAPLHF.

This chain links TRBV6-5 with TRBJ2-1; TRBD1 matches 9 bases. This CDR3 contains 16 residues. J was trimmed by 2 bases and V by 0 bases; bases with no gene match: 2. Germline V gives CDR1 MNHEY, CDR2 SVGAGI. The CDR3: CASSYSWDRAYNEQFF. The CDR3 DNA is TGTGCCAGCAGTTACTCGTGGGACAGGGCCTACAATGAGCAGTTCTTC.

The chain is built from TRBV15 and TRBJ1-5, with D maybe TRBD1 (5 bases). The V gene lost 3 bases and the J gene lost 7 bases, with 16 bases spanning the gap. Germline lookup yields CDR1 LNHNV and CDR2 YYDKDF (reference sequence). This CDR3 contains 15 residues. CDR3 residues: CATSSRDYKGQPQHF. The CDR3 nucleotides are TGTGCCACCAGCAGCCGGGACTATAAAGGCCAGCCCCAGCATTTT.

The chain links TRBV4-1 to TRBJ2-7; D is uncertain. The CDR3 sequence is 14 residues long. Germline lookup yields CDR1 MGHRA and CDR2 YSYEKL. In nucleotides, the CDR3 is TGTGCCAGCAGCCAAGAGGTCTCAGACTACGAGCAGTACGTC. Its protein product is CASSQEVSDYEQYV.

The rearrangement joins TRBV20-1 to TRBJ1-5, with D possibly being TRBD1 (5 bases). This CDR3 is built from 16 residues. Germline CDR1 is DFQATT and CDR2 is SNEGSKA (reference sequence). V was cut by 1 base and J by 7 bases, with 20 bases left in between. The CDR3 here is CSARGGSGASRQPQHF. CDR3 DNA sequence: TGCAGTGCTAGAGGGGGATCTGGGGCTAGTCGGCAGCCCCAGCATTTT.

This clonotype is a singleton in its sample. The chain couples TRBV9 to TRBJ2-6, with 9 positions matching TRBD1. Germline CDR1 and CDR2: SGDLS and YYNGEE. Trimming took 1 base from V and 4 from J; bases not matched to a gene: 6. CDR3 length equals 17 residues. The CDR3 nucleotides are TGTGCCAGCAGCGTAAGGACAGGGGAACGAGGGGCCAACGTCCTGACTTTC. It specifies CASSVRTGERGANVLTF.

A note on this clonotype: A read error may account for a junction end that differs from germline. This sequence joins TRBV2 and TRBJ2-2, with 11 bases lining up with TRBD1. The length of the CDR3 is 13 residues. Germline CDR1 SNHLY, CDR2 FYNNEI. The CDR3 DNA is TGCGCTCGCCGGGACAGGGGGGCCGGGGAGCTGTTTTTT. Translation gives CARRDRGAGELFF.

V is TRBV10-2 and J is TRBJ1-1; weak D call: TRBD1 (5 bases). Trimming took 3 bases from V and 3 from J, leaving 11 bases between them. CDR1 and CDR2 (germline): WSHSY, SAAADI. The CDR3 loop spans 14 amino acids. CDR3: CASSELVGDTEAFF. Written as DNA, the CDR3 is TGCGCCAGCAGTGAACTTGTGGGGGACACTGAAGCTTTCTTT.

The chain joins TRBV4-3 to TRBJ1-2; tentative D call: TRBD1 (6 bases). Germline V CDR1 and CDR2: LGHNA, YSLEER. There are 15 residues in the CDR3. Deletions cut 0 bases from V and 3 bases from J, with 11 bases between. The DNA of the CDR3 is TGCGCCAGCAGCCAAGATGTACAGGGAGACTATGGCTACACCTTC. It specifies CASSQDVQGDYGYTF.

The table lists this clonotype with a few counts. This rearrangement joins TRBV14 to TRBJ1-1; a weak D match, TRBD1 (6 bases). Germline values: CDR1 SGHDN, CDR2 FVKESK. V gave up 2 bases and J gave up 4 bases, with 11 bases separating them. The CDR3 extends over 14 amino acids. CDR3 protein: CASSQSGASTEAFF. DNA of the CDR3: TGTGCCAGCAGCCAATCGGGGGCCTCCACTGAAGCTTTCTTT.

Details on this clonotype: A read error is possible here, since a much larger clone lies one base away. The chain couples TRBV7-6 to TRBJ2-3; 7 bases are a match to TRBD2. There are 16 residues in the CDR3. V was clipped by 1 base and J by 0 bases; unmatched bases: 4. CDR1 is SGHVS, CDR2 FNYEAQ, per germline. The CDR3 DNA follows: TGTGCCAGCAGCTTAGAACGAGCGGGGAGCACAGATACGCAGTATTTT. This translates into CASSLERAGSTDTQYF.

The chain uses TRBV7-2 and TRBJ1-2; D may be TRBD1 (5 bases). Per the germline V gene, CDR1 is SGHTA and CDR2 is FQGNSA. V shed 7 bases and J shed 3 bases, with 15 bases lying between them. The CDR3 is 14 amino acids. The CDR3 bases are TGTGCCAGCACCGATGGGACGGCATACTATGGCTACACCTTC. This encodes CASTDGTAYYGYTF.

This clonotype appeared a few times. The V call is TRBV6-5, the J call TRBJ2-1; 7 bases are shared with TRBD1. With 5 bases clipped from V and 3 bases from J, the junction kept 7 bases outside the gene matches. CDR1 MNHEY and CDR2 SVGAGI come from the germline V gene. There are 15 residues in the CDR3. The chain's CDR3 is CASSGQVPFYNEQFF. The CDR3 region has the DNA TGTGCCAGCAGTGGACAGGTCCCCTTCTACAATGAGCAGTTCTTC.

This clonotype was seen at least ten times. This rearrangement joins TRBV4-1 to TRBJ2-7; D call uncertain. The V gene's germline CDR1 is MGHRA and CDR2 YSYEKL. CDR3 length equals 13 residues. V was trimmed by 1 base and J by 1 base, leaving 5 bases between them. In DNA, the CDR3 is TGCGCCAGCAGCCAAGCCCAGTCCTACGAGCAGTACTTC. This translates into CASSQAQSYEQYF.